The sequence of this TCR beta chain was determined in a study of T-cell reconstitution after alpha-beta-depleted transplantation in children. Notes on the study in general: From surviving recipient T cells and thymic progenitors came the high day-60 TCRbeta diversity observed in some patients. Two months or so post-transplant, alpha-beta T cells reportedly derived from several hundred expanded graft clones. T-cell counts and diversity at one year following transplant were attributed mainly to newly produced T cells.

During its preparation, the TCRbeta library received unique molecular identifiers. TCRdb recomputed calls from the PCR reads with MiXCR, one row per CDR3 protein. The sample holds about 830,000 distinct CDR3 sequences, roughly 15% seen once. The V segment lost 7 bases and the J segment 0 bases; nucleotides outside the gene matches: 9. This CDR3 has 15 amino acids. Germline V gene data show CDR1 as SGHRS and CDR2 as YFSETQ. Points on this clonotype: Its antigen is unidentified.

The source is a male patient between 10 and 17 years old who had a stem cell transplant for acute lymphoblastic leukemia, so the T cells may come from the graft donor. The chain uses TRBV5-1 and TRBJ2-7; TRBD1 matches 8 bases. The material was PBMCs, mostly from graft donor cells, obtained 360 days after TCRalphabeta/CD19-depleted stem cell transplant. CDR3 region: CASGRDRPTSYEQYF. As DNA, the CDR3 is TGCGCCAGCGGCCGGGACAGGCCGACCTCCTACGAGCAGTACTTC.